These T cell receptor beta chains were read from a single sample in a study of shared clonotypes between healthy human individuals. Libraries were prepared by immunoSEQ multiplex PCR; TCRdb keeps only in-frame clonotypes and omits some of them. The sample carries millions of clones, 95% recorded once. The sequencing input was naive CD4+ T cells sorted from blood. These TCRs come from a man aged 18 to 29 in good health. CDR3s include the opening cysteine and the closing phenylalanine or tryptophan. A D gene is named only where the DNA matches it firmly. Not every row has a clone size; where given, it reads once, few, many or a size class.

abundance: -
v_gene: TRBV19
d_gene: -
j_gene: TRBJ1-1
CDR3aa: CASSTGWWAEAFF
CDR3nt: TGTGCCAGTAGTACAGGGTGGTGGGCTGAAGCTTTCTTT

abundance: -
v_gene: TRBV5-1
d_gene: -
j_gene: TRBJ1-4
CDR3aa: CASSSKTATNEKLFF
CDR3nt: TGCGCCAGCAGCTCGAAGACAGCAACTAATGAAAAACTGTTTTTT

abundance: once
v_gene: TRBV11-2
d_gene: TRBD2
j_gene: TRBJ2-3
CDR3aa: CASSLGTSGLSTDTQYF
CDR3nt: TGTGCCAGCAGCCTTGGGACTAGCGGGCTTAGCACAGATACGCAGTATTTT

abundance: -
v_gene: TRBV12-5
d_gene: -
j_gene: TRBJ2-7
CDR3aa: CASGSPPGHYEQYF
CDR3nt: TGTGCTAGTGGCTCGCCCCCCGGACACTACGAGCAGTACTTC

abundance: once
v_gene: TRBV18
d_gene: -
j_gene: TRBJ2-5
CDR3aa: CASSPFQGKETQYF
CDR3nt: TGTGCCAGCTCGCCTTTCCAGGGGAAAGAGACCCAGTACTTC

abundance: -
v_gene: TRBV11-2
d_gene: -
j_gene: TRBJ1-1
CDR3aa: CASSLPPLWTADTEAFF
CDR3nt: TGTGCCAGCAGCTTACCTCCCCTCTGGACAGCCGACACTGAAGCTTTCTTT

abundance: -
v_gene: TRBV5-4
d_gene: -
j_gene: TRBJ2-2
CDR3aa: CASRGEVNTGELFF
CDR3nt: TGTGCCAGCAGAGGCGAGGTGAACACCGGGGAGCTGTTTTTT

abundance: -
v_gene: TRBV25-1
d_gene: -
j_gene: TRBJ2-2
CDR3aa: CASSLRSPGELFF
CDR3nt: TGTGCCAGCAGTTTGAGATCACCCGGGGAGCTGTTTTTT

abundance: -
v_gene: TRBV7-2
d_gene: -
j_gene: TRBJ2-1
CDR3aa: CASSFHMLPGEQFF
CDR3nt: TGTGCCAGCAGCTTTCACATGCTCCCTGGTGAGCAGTTCTTC

abundance: -
v_gene: TRBV18
d_gene: -
j_gene: TRBJ2-3
CDR3aa: CASSPAELRQYF
CDR3nt: TGTGCCAGCTCACCTGCGGAATTGAGGCAGTATTTT

abundance: once
v_gene: TRBV7-2
d_gene: -
j_gene: TRBJ2-2
CDR3aa: CASSLGQPGTGELFF
CDR3nt: TGTGCCAGCAGCTTAGGGCAACCCGGGACCGGGGAGCTGTTTTTT

abundance: once
v_gene: TRBV6-6
d_gene: TRBD2
j_gene: TRBJ2-5
CDR3aa: CASSSPLAGGQETQYF
CDR3nt: TGTGCCAGCAGTTCCCCTTTAGCGGGGGGCCAAGAGACCCAGTACTTC

abundance: -
v_gene: TRBV6-5
d_gene: -
j_gene: TRBJ2-7
CDR3aa: CASSLTDRPTYEQYF
CDR3nt: TGTGCCAGCAGCCTAACCGACAGGCCAACCTACGAGCAGTACTTC

abundance: -
v_gene: TRBV6-4
d_gene: TRBD1
j_gene: TRBJ1-5
CDR3aa: CASSGDRGRHPGGQPQHF
CDR3nt: TGTGCCAGCAGTGGGGACAGGGGGCGTCACCCCGGAGGTCAGCCCCAGCATTTT

abundance: -
v_gene: TRBV19
d_gene: -
j_gene: TRBJ2-7
CDR3aa: CASSIAGSTYEQYF
CDR3nt: TGTGCCAGTAGTATAGCGGGGTCTACCTACGAGCAGTACTTC

abundance: -
v_gene: TRBV6-6
d_gene: TRBD2
j_gene: TRBJ2-7
CDR3aa: CASSYVTSGGASEQYF
CDR3nt: TGTGCCAGCAGTTACGTGACTAGCGGGGGGGCATCCGAGCAGTACTTC